Listed below are T cell receptor beta chains from one sample, sequenced in a study of identical twins. TCRdb processed the 5' RACE reads anew with MiXCR; each CDR3 protein has one entry. The table records 700,000 to 950,000 distinct CDR3 sequences, about 12% of them present only once. These same data were also listed under a study on yellow fever vaccine responses in identical twins.

The sequencing sample was made of PBMCs. The receptor set was obtained from a woman younger than 35 in good health. The CDR3 runs from the conserved cysteine through the conserved F or W. A D gene is named only where the DNA matches it firmly. Clone size, where shown, is once, few, many, or a class for clones that have expanded.

CDR3nt	CDR3aa	d_gene	j_gene	len	v_gene	abundance
TGCAGTGTCCCCACTAGCGGAGGGGAGACCCAGTACTTC	CSVPTSGGETQYF	TRBD2	TRBJ2-5	13	TRBV20-1	NA
TGCAGTGCCCCGGGACAGCTAGTTTACGAGCAGTACTTC	CSAPGQLVYEQYF	TRBD1	TRBJ2-7	13	TRBV20-1	NA
TGTGCCAGCAGCACGAGGGCCGGGGGACCGAACACCGGGGAGCTGTTTTTT	CASSTRAGGPNTGELFF	NA	TRBJ2-2	17	TRBV27	NA
TGTGCTAGTGGTTTAGGAAACACCATATATTTT	CASGLGNTIYF	NA	TRBJ1-3	11	TRBV12-5	many
TGTGCCAGCAGTGGAAAACTTGCAAACGTGCCAGATACGCAGTATTTT	CASSGKLANVPDTQYF	NA	TRBJ2-3	16	TRBV28	NA
TGCGCCAGCACCCTCGGGCCCCAAGAGACCCAGTACTTC	CASTLGPQETQYF	NA	TRBJ2-5	13	TRBV5-1	NA
TGTGCCAGCAGCTTAGCGCCGGGCAGCGAGCAGTTCTTC	CASSLAPGSEQFF	NA	TRBJ2-1	13	TRBV7-7	NA
TGTGCCATCAGGAACAGGGAAATCACAGATACGCAGTATTTT	CAIRNREITDTQYF	NA	TRBJ2-3	14	TRBV10-3	many
TGTGCCAGCAGTTACGCGACAGGGACGGTGAACACTGAAGCTTTCTTT	CASSYATGTVNTEAFF	TRBD1	TRBJ1-1	16	TRBV6-5	NA
TGCAGTGCTAGAGTAAGGGACAGGGGGCTATCAGACACTGAAGCTTTCTTT	CSARVRDRGLSDTEAFF	TRBD1	TRBJ1-1	17	TRBV20-1	NA
TGTGCCAGCAGTTACCGGGACAGGGTGGGTTCGTCCCAGCCCCAGCATTTT	CASSYRDRVGSSQPQHF	TRBD1	TRBJ1-5	17	TRBV6-5	few
TGTGCCATCAGTGAGGGACAGCCTTACAATGAGCAGTTCTTC	CAISEGQPYNEQFF	NA	TRBJ2-1	14	TRBV10-3	few
TGTGCCAGCAGCTTCCGACTAGCGTATCAAGAGACCCAGTACTTC	CASSFRLAYQETQYF	TRBD2	TRBJ2-5	15	TRBV5-6	many
TGTGCCATCAGTCGACAGACTAACTATGGCTACACCTTC	CAISRQTNYGYTF	NA	TRBJ1-2	13	TRBV10-3	few
TGTGCCAGCAGCTTGGCTAGCGGGGCCAATGAGCAGTTCTTC	CASSLASGANEQFF	TRBD2	TRBJ2-1	14	TRBV5-5	few
TGTGCCAGCAGTTTCCCCCTTAATTCACCCCTCCACTTT	CASSFPLNSPLHF	NA	TRBJ1-6	13	TRBV28	NA
TGCAGTGCTCCTCGACTAGCTGCGGATACGCAGTATTTT	CSAPRLAADTQYF	TRBD2	TRBJ2-3	13	TRBV20-1	few
TGTGCCAGCAGTCGGACTGGCTCAGCCTACGAGCAGTACTTC	CASSRTGSAYEQYF	NA	TRBJ2-7	14	TRBV12-3/TRBV12-4	few
TGTGCCAGCAGTTACGATCTAGCGGGAGCTTCGGATGAGCAGTTCTTC	CASSYDLAGASDEQFF	TRBD2	TRBJ2-1	16	TRBV6-2/TRBV6-3	few
TGTGCCAGCAGGGCAGGGTCTTGGACCTACAATGAGCAGTTCTTC	CASRAGSWTYNEQFF	NA	TRBJ2-1	15	TRBV6-1	NA
TGTGCCAGCAGTTACCGGTTTGGCAAGACAGATACGCAGTATTTT	CASSYRFGKTDTQYF	NA	TRBJ2-3	15	TRBV6-5	few
TGTGCCAGCAGCGTAGGGGCGGGAGCCAAAAACATTCAGTACTTC	CASSVGAGAKNIQYF	NA	TRBJ2-4	15	TRBV9	NA
TGTGCCAGCAGCTTTTTCACTCGGTCCTACAATGAGCAGTTCTTC	CASSFFTRSYNEQFF	NA	TRBJ2-1	15	TRBV11-2	few
TGTGCCACTGGTGAGGGCATGGGGCAGTTCTTC	CATGEGMGQFF	NA	TRBJ2-1	11	TRBV25-1	NA
TGTGCCAGCAGCCAGGGGACAGGCGTCAACACCGGGGAGCTGTTTTTT	CASSQGTGVNTGELFF	TRBD1	TRBJ2-2	16	TRBV3-1	many
TGTGCCATCAGTGAGGTTTTAATGTCGGGGCTCGGCGAGCAGTACTTC	CAISEVLMSGLGEQYF	NA	TRBJ2-7	16	TRBV10-3	NA
TGTGCCAGCAGCGGGGGGTCAGGGACCCCCTATGGCTACACCTTC	CASSGGSGTPYGYTF	NA	TRBJ1-2	15	TRBV5-5	few